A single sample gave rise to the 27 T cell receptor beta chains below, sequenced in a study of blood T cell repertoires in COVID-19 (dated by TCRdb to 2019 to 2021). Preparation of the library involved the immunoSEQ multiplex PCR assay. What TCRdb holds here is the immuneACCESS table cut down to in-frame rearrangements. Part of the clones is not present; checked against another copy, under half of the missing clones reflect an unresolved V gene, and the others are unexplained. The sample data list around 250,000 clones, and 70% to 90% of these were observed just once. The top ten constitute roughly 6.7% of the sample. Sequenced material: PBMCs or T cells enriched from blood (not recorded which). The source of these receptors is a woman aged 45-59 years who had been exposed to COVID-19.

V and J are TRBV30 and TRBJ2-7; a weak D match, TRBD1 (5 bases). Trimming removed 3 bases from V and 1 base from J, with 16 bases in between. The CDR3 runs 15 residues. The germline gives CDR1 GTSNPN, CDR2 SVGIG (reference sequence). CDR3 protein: CAWSPKNDRSYEQYF. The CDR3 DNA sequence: TGTGCCTGGAGCCCCAAAAACGACAGATCCTACGAGCAGTACTTC.

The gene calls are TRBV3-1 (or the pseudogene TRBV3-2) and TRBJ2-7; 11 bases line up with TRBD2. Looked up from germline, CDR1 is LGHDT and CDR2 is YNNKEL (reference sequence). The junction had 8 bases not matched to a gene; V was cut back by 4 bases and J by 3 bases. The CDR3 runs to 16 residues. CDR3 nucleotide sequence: TGTGCCAGCAGCCCCCCCCGACTAGCGGGGCTCTACGAGCAGTACTTC. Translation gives CASSPPRLAGLYEQYF.

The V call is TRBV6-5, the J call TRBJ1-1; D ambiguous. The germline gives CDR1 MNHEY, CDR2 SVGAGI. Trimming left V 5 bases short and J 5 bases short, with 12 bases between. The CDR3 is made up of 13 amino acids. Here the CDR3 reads CASSLHDGTEAFF. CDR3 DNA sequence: TGTGCCAGCAGTCTTCACGACGGGACTGAAGCTTTCTTT.

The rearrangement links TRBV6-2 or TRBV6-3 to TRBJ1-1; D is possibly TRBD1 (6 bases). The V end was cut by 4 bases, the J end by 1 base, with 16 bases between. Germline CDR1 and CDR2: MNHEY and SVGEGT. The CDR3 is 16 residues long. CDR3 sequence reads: CASSSPVGQPNTEAFF. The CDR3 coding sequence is TGTGCCAGCAGTTCACCCGTCGGACAGCCGAACACTGAAGCTTTCTTT.

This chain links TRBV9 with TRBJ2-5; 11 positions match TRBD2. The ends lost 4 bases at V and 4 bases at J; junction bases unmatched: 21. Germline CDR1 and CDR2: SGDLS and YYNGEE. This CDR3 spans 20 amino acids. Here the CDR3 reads CASSNRPRLAGGPGGETQYF. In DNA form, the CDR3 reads TGTGCCAGCAGCAACAGGCCACGTTTAGCGGGGGGGCCTGGAGGAGAGACCCAGTACTTC.

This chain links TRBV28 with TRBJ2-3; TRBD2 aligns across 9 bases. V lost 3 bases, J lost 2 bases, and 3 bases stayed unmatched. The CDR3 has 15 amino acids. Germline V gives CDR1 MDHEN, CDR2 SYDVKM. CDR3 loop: CASSFLAGLTDTQYF. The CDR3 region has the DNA TGTGCCAGCAGTTTTCTAGCGGGGCTCACAGATACGCAGTATTTT. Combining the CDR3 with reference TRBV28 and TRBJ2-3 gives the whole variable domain DVKVTQSSRYLVKRTGEKVFLECVQDMDHENMFWYRQDPGLGLRLIYFSYDVKMKEKGDIPEGYSVSREKKERFSLILESASTNQTSMYLCASSFLAGLTDTQYFGPGTRLTVL.

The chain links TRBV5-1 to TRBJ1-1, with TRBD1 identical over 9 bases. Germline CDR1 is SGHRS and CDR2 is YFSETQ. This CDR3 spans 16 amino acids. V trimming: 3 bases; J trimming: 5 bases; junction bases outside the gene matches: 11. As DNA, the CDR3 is TGCGCCAGCAGCTCGGAGGGACAGGGAAGACCTACTGAAGCTTTCTTT. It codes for CASSSEGQGRPTEAFF.

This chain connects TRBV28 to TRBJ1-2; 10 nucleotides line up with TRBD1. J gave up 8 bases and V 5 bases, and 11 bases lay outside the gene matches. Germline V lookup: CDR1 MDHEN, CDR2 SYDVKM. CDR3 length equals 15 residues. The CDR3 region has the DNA TGTGCCAGCAGTCCCGGACGACAGGGGGCTGGGGGCTACACCTTC. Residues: CASSPGRQGAGGYTF.

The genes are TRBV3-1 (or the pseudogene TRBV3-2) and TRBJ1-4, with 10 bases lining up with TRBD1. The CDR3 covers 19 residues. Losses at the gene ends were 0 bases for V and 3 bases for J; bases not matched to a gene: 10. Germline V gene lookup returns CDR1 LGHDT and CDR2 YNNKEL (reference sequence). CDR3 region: CASSQDRDRGYAANEKLFF. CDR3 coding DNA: TGTGCCAGCAGCCAAGATCGGGACAGGGGCTATGCAGCTAATGAAAAACTGTTTTTT.

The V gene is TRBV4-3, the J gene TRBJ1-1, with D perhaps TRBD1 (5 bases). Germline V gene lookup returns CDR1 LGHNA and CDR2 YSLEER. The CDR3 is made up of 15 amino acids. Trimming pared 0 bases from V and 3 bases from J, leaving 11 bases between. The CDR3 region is CASSQDGGADTEAFF. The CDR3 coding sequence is TGCGCCAGCAGCCAAGATGGAGGGGCAGACACTGAAGCTTTCTTT.

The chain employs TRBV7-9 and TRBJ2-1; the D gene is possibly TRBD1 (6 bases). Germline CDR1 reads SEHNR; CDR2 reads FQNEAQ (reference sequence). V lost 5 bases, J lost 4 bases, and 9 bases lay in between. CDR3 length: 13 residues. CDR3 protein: CASSQTGYNEQFF. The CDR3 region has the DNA TGTGCCAGCAGCCAAACAGGGTACAATGAGCAGTTCTTC.

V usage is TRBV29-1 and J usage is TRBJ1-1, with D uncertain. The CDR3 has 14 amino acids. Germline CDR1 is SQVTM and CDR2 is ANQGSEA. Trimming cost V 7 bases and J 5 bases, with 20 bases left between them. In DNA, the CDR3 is TGCAGCGCCCAAAGGCGCGCAACGGGGACTGAAGCTTTCTTT. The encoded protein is CSAQRRATGTEAFF.

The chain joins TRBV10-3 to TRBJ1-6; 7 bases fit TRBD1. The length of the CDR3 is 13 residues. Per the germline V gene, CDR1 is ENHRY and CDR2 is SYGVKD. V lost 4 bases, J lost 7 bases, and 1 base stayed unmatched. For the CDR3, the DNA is TGTGCCATCAGTGGACAGGGAAATTCACCCCTCCACTTT. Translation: CAISGQGNSPLHF.

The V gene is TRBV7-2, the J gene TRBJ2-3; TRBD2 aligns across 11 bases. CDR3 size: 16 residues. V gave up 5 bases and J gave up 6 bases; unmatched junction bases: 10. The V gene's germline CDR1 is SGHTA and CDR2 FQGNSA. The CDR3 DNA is TGTGCCAGCAGCGACTCAATAGCGGGGGGGAGGGATACGCAGTATTTT. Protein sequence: CASSDSIAGGRDTQYF. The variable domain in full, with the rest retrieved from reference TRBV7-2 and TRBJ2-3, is GAGVSQSPSNKVTEKGKDVELRCDPISGHTALYWYRQSLGQGLEFLIYFQGNSAPDKSGLPSDRFSAERTGGSVSTLTIQRTQQEDSAVYLCASSDSIAGGRDTQYFGPGTRLTVL.

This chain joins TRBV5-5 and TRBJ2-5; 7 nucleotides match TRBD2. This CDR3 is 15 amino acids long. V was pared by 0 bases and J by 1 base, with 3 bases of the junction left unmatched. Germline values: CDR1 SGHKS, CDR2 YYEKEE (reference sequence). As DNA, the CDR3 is TGTGCCAGCAGCTTGGCCGGGGAGGGCCAAGAGACCCAGTACTTC. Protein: CASSLAGEGQETQYF.

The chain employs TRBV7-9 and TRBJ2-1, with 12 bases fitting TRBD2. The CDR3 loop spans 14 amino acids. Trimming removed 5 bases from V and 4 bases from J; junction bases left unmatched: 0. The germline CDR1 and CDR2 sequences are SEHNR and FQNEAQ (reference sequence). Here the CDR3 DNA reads TGTGCCAGCAGCGGGACTAGCGGGTACAATGAGCAGTTCTTC. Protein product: CASSGTSGYNEQFF.

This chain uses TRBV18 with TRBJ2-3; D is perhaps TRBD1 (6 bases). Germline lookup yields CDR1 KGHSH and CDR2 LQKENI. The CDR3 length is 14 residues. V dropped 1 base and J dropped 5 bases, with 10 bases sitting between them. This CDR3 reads CASSPLARGDTQYF. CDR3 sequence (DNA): TGTGCCAGCTCACCACTAGCCAGGGGAGATACGCAGTATTTT.

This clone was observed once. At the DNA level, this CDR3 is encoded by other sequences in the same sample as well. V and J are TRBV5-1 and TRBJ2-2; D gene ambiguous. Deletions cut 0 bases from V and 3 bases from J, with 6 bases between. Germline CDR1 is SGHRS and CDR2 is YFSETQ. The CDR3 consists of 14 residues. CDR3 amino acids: CASSLGVDTGELFF. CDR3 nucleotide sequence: TGCGCCAGCAGCTTGGGAGTGGACACCGGGGAGCTGTTTTTT.

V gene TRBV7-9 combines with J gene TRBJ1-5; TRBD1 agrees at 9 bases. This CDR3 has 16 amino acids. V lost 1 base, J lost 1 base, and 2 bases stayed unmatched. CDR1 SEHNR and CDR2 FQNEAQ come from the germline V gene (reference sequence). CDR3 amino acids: CASSLGGQGSNQPQHF. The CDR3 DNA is TGTGCCAGCAGCTTAGGGGGACAGGGAAGCAATCAGCCCCAGCATTTT. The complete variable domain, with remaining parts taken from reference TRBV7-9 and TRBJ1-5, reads DTGVSQNPRHKITKRGQNVTFRCDPISEHNRLYWYRQTLGQGPEFLTYFQNEAQLEKSRLLSDRFSAERPKGSFSTLEIQRTEQGDSAMYLCASSLGGQGSNQPQHFGDGTRLSIL.

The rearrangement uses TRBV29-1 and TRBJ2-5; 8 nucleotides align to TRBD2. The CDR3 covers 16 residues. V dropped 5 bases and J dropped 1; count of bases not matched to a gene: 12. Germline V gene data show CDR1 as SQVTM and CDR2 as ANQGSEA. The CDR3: CSVSGSRTSLQETQYF. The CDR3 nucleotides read TGCAGCGTTTCCGGTTCACGGACTAGCCTCCAAGAGACCCAGTACTTC.

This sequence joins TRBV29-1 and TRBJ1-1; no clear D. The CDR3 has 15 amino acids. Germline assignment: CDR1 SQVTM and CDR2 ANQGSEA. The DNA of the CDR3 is TGCAGTGCCTCGCGTGCCGCCGTAATGAACACTGAAGCTTTCTTT. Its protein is CSASRAAVMNTEAFF.

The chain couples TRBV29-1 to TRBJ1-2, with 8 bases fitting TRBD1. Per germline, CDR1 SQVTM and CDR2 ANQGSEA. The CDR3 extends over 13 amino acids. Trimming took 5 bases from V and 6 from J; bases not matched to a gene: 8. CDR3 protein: CSVYNRGSDGYTF. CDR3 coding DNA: TGCAGCGTTTATAACAGGGGGTCAGATGGCTACACCTTC.

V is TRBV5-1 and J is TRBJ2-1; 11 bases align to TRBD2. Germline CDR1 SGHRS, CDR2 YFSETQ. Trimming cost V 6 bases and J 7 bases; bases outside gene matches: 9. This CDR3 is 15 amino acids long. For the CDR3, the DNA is TGCGCCAGCAACCTAGCGGGGGGACGATTTAATGAGCAGTTCTTC. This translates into CASNLAGGRFNEQFF.

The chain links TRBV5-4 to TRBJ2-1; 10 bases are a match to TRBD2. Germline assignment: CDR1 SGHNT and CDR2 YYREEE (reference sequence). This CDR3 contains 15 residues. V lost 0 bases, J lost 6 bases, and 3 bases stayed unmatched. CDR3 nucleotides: TGTGCCAGCAGCTTGGAGCGGGGGGGGCCCAATGAGCAGTTCTTC. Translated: CASSLERGGPNEQFF. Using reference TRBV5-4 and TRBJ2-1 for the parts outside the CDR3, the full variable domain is ETGVTQSPTHLIKTRGQQVTLRCSSQSGHNTVSWYQQALGQGPQFIFQYYREEENGRGNFPPRFSGLQFPNYSSELNVNALELDDSALYLCASSLERGGPNEQFFGPGTRLTVL.

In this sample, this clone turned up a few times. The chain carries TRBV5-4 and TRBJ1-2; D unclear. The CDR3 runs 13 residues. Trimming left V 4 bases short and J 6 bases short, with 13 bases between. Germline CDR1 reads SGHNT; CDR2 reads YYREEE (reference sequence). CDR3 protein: CASSLRVLNGYTF. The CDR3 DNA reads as TGTGCCAGCAGCCTCCGGGTTCTCAATGGCTACACCTTC. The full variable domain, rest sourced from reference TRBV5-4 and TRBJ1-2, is ETGVTQSPTHLIKTRGQQVTLRCSSQSGHNTVSWYQQALGQGPQFIFQYYREEENGRGNFPPRFSGLQFPNYSSELNVNALELDDSALYLCASSLRVLNGYTFGSGTRLTVV.

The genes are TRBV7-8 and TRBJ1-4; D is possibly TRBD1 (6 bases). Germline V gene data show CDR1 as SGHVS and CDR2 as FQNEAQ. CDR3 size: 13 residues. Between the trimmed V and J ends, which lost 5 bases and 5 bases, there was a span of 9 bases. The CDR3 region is CASSRQANEKLFF. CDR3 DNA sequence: TGTGCCAGCAGCCGACAGGCCAATGAAAAACTGTTTTTT.

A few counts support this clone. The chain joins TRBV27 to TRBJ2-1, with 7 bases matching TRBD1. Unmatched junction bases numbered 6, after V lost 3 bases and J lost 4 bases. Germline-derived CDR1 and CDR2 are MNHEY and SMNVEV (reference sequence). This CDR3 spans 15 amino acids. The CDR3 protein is CASSFTGTAYNEQFF. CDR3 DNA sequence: TGTGCCAGCAGTTTTACCGGGACAGCTTACAATGAGCAGTTCTTC.